This T cell receptor beta chain was sequenced for a study of T-cell memory formation after mild COVID-19. TCRdb re-analysed the 5' RACE reads in MiXCR, keeping a single row per CDR3 protein. The sample holds approximately 45,000 distinct CDR3 sequences; 6.6% are singletons and the top ten take roughly 0.79%. The sample holds many counts of this clonotype. The antigen remains undetermined. General study points: Second-wave clones reaching peak frequency on day 37 lacked confirmed SARS-CoV-2 specificity.

The specimen was PBMCs or a T cell subset sorted from them (not recorded which). This clonotype originated in an adult who had mild COVID-19 (a few samples of this study predate the infection). Cell type and time point are not known.

CDR3 amino acids: CASSRERVTDTQYF. The CDR3, as DNA: TGTGCCAGCAGCCGGGAGCGGGTCACAGATACGCAGTATTTT. The V call is TRBV3-1, the J call TRBJ2-3, with D possibly TRBD2 on 6 matching bases. Germline V gives CDR1 LGHDT, CDR2 YNNKEL (reference sequence). This CDR3 spans 14 amino acids. Deletions cut 4 bases from V and 2 bases from J, with 10 bases between.